The present T cell receptor beta chain was sequenced within a study of regulatory T cells in long-lasting Graves disease. Whole-study results and caveats: TRBV28, TRBJ1-2 and TRBJ2-5 were favored in persistent disease.

Notes on this clonotype: The antigen remains undetermined.

Construction of the TCR beta libraries employed iRepertoire HTBI primers in conjunction with Arm-PCR of CDR3 regions. MiXCR, applied by TCRdb to the multiplex PCR reads, yields one record per CDR3 protein. The data hold around 460,000 distinct CDR3 sequences, with roughly a fifth observed a single time. V shed 4 bases and J shed 11 bases, with 11 bases lying between them. The CDR3 is 11 residues long. CDR1 and CDR2 (germline): ENHRY, SYGVKD. The time point: persistent/refractory GD, antithyroid drugs over 5 years with positive TRAb. RNA isolated from PBMCs was used to make the TCR library. The patients were enrolled through endocrinology in Xi'an, China. Blood from the periphery, approximately 9 milliliters in all, was drawn into EDTA tubes.

The sequenced sample was peripheral blood mononuclear cells (PBMCs), obtained when the disease was refractory, from a patient treated with antithyroid drugs. The chain couples TRBV10-3 to TRBJ1-1, with a tentative D call TRBD1 (5 bases). The clonotype originates from a female donor with Graves disease. CDR3 nucleotide sequence: TGTGCCATCAGTGCAAGGGGTGCGGCTTTCTTT. Its translation is CAISARGAAFF.